These 5 T cell receptor beta chains were all obtained from the same sample, sequenced in a study of regulatory T cells in long-lasting Graves disease. For TCR beta, libraries came from iRepertoire HTBI primers and Arm-PCR of CDR3 regions. TCRdb re-called the multiplex PCR reads with MiXCR, one entry per CDR3 protein. This table has a few hundred thousand distinct CDR3 sequences, roughly a fifth appearing once. Stated time point: persistent/refractory GD, antithyroid drugs over 5 years with positive TRAb. PBMC RNA was the source of the TCR library. The sample consisted of peripheral blood mononuclear cells (PBMCs), taken when the disease was refractory, from a patient treated with antithyroid drugs. Every receptor here comes from a female donor with Graves disease.

Comments on this clonotype: Germline and junction disagree at one end, which may indicate a read error. The chain recombines TRBV6-1 with TRBJ2-1, with D tentatively TRBD1 (6 bases). In germline, CDR1 is MNHNS, CDR2 SASEGT. The CDR3 is 14 amino acids. DNA of the CDR3: TGTGCCGGCAGTCCCCGAGGCAGGGCGGACAGTGAGTTCTTC. Its protein is CAGSPRGRADSEFF.

This clonotype came up many times. The chain uses TRBV20-1 and TRBJ1-2; 7 nucleotides match TRBD1. V dropped 3 bases and J dropped 3; count of bases not matched to a gene: 7. The CDR3 spans 14 residues. Germline CDR1 and CDR2: DFQATT and SNEGSKA (reference sequence). For the CDR3, the DNA is TGCAGTGCTAGGCCCCCGGGACAGTACTATGGCTACACCTTC. Its protein is CSARPPGQYYGYTF.

This clonotype was counted only a few times. This rearrangement joins TRBV7-9 to TRBJ2-7; TRBD1 matches 8 bases. Germline CDR1 and CDR2: SEHNR and FQNEAQ (reference sequence). This CDR3 has 13 amino acids. Unmatched junction bases numbered 6, after V lost 5 bases and J lost 6 bases. Here the CDR3 DNA reads TGTGCCAGCAGCCCCAGGGGGCTCGGCGAGCAGTACTTC. Its protein is CASSPRGLGEQYF.

This chain connects TRBV19 to TRBJ2-2; TRBD1 agrees at 8 bases. The junction had 13 bases not matched to a gene; V was cut back by 6 bases and J by 7 bases. The CDR3 sequence is 16 residues long. CDR1 and CDR2 (germline): LNHDA, SQIVND (reference sequence). CDR3 sequence: CASSIPQTGEIGELFF. The DNA for the CDR3 is TGTGCCAGTAGCATTCCCCAGACAGGGGAGATCGGGGAGCTGTTTTTT.

This clonotype was counted ten times or more. This chain links TRBV11-2 with TRBJ2-5; 8 nucleotides agree with TRBD1. The CDR3 runs 17 residues. Germline CDR1 reads SGHAT; CDR2 reads FQNNGV. V gave up 5 bases and J gave up 2 bases; unmatched junction bases: 13. CDR3 region: CASSPPRDRLRQETQYF. CDR3 bases: TGTGCCAGCAGCCCCCCACGGGACAGGCTACGGCAAGAGACCCAGTACTTC.